The 17 T cell receptor beta chains presented below share a single source sample, sequenced in a study of cytomegalovirus exposure and HLA in healthy donors. The PCR used 60 Vbeta and 13 Jbeta primers. Profiling relied on immunoSEQ multiplex PCR, and the TCRdb table lists in-frame clones only, not all of them. The sample has 100,000 to 130,000 clones; approximately 79% are singletons. The sequenced sample was PBMCs. Receptors were obtained from a man aged 18 to 30 in good health and CMV-seronegative.

The rearrangement links TRBV18 to TRBJ2-5; D may be TRBD2 (7 bases). Germline values: CDR1 KGHSH, CDR2 LQKENI. V lost 6 bases, J lost 4 bases, and 15 bases lay in between. There are 14 residues in the CDR3. CDR3: CASSPRGGGETQYF. The CDR3 nucleotides are TGTGCCAGCTCCCCCCGGGGAGGGGGAGAGACCCAGTACTTC.

The chain couples TRBV25-1 to TRBJ2-1; the D is unclear. V gave up 5 bases and J gave up 2 bases, with 7 bases separating them. Germline assignment: CDR1 MGHDK and CDR2 SYGVNS. The CDR3 loop spans 13 amino acids. The CDR3 loop reads CASSTTTYNEQFF. Written as DNA, the CDR3 is TGTGCCAGCAGTACAACAACCTACAATGAGCAGTTCTTC.

This clone showed up just once. V gene TRBV7-2 combines with J gene TRBJ1-5, with TRBD1 as a possible D gene (5 bases). Germline V lookup: CDR1 SGHTA, CDR2 FQGNSA. The CDR3 loop spans 15 amino acids. Trimming removed 2 bases from V and 7 bases from J, with 15 bases in between. The CDR3, as DNA: TGTGCCAGCAGCTTATTTGGCAGGGCCGACCAGCCCCAGCATTTT. Residues: CASSLFGRADQPQHF.

In its sample, this clone was seen a few times. This rearrangement joins TRBV4-3 to TRBJ2-7; 8 positions agree with TRBD1. Germline V gene sequence: CDR1 LGHNA, CDR2 YSLEER. The CDR3 runs 16 residues. V lost 4 bases and J lost 9; bases outside the gene matches: 17. CDR3 nucleotide sequence: TGCGCCAGCAGCCCCACAGGACAGGGTTTAGCCTCTAGGCAGTACTTC. It yields the protein CASSPTGQGLASRQYF.

This clone has just one count. V usage is TRBV7-2 and J usage is TRBJ1-2, with 7 nucleotides matching TRBD1. With V trimmed by 5 bases and J by 4 bases, 13 bases remained unmatched. Germline CDR1 reads SGHTA; CDR2 reads FQGNSA. This CDR3 has 16 residues. The CDR3 bases are TGTGCCAGCAGCCAACTTGGCAGGGGGAGCTTCTATGGCTACACCTTC. Its protein is CASSQLGRGSFYGYTF.

The rearrangement joins TRBV11-2 to TRBJ2-4; 8 positions match TRBD1. With V trimmed by 3 bases and J by 0 bases, 13 bases remained unmatched. Germline V gene data show CDR1 as SGHAT and CDR2 as FQNNGV. CDR3 size: 19 residues. CDR3: CASSFGGTGIKIAKNIQYF. Written as DNA, the CDR3 is TGTGCCAGCAGCTTTGGTGGGACAGGAATAAAAATAGCCAAAAACATTCAGTACTTC.

The rearrangement joins TRBV4-1 to TRBJ1-5; 7 positions match TRBD1. Losses at the gene ends were 3 bases for V and 6 bases for J; bases not matched to a gene: 11. The CDR3 runs 16 residues. Germline CDR1 reads MGHRA; CDR2 reads YSYEKL. This CDR3 reads CASSQPTGVGTQPQHF. CDR3 sequence (DNA): TGCGCCAGCAGCCAGCCAACAGGGGTAGGGACTCAGCCCCAGCATTTT.

V gene TRBV7-9 combines with J gene TRBJ2-7; TRBD2 agrees at 8 bases. The CDR3 is made up of 15 amino acids. Germline V CDR1 and CDR2: SEHNR, FQNEAQ (reference sequence). V lost 1 base and J lost 0; bases outside the gene matches: 2. CDR3: CASSLGGGNSYEQYF. DNA for the CDR3: TGTGCCAGCAGCTTAGGCGGGGGGAACTCCTACGAGCAGTACTTC.

This clone showed up many times. The chain is built from TRBV7-2 and TRBJ1-1, with a possible D match to TRBD1 (5 bases). The CDR3 is made up of 16 amino acids. Trimming took off 0 bases at V and 8 bases at J, with 19 bases between the two ends. From germline, CDR1 is SGHTA and CDR2 FQGNSA. The CDR3 DNA sequence: TGTGCCAGCAGCTTAGCGCTGGGGGGAGGGCGCGAGGAAGCTTTCTTT. This translates into CASSLALGGGREEAFF. The whole variable domain, remainder taken from reference TRBV7-2 and TRBJ1-1, is GAGVSQSPSNKVTEKGKDVELRCDPISGHTALYWYRQSLGQGLEFLIYFQGNSAPDKSGLPSDRFSAERTGGSVSTLTIQRTQQEDSAVYLCASSLALGGGREEAFFGQGTRLTVV.

The CDR3 is CASSYTGGGGNQPQHF. In nucleotides, the CDR3 is TGTGCCAGCAGTTACACGGGGGGTGGTGGCAATCAGCCCCAGCATTTT. This sequence joins TRBV5-6 and TRBJ1-5; a possible D gene is TRBD1 (5 bases). Trimming stripped 5 bases from V and 2 bases from J, with 17 bases between. The CDR3 is 16 residues long. CDR1 SGHDT and CDR2 YYEEEE come from the germline V gene. The full variable domain, in which reference TRBV5-6 and TRBJ1-5 provide the parts outside the CDR3, is DAGVTQSPTHLIKTRGQQVTLRCSPKSGHDTVSWYQQALGQGPQFIFQYYEEEERQRGNFPDRFSGHQFPNYSSELNVNALLLGDSALYLCASSYTGGGGNQPQHFGDGTRLSIL.

The gene calls are TRBV5-5 and TRBJ2-6, with a tentative D call TRBD1 (6 bases). The germline CDR1 and CDR2 sequences are SGHKS and YYEKEE (reference sequence). The CDR3 spans 17 residues. V was clipped by 5 bases and J by 0 bases, with 15 bases between them. As DNA, the CDR3 is TGTGCCAGCAGGGCCGGGACACCGGACTCTGGGGCCAACGTCCTGACTTTC. It is translated as CASRAGTPDSGANVLTF.

The V gene is TRBV25-1, the J gene TRBJ2-1; TRBD1 aligns across 8 bases. The CDR3 is made up of 13 amino acids. Germline CDR1 and CDR2: MGHDK and SYGVNS. Trimming took 5 bases from V and 8 from J; bases not matched to a gene: 5. The CDR3 loop is CASSIGDRHEQFF. CDR3 DNA: TGTGCCAGCAGTATAGGGGACAGGCATGAGCAGTTCTTC.

The chain joins TRBV2 to TRBJ1-2; 10 positions agree with TRBD1. J lost 4 bases, V lost 6 bases, and 2 bases had no gene match. CDR1 and CDR2 (germline): SNHLY, FYNNEI. The CDR3 length is 13 residues. The chain's CDR3 is CASRGTGAYGYTF. For the CDR3, the DNA is TGTGCCAGCAGGGGGACAGGGGCCTATGGCTACACCTTC.

This clone was seen at least ten times. This chain uses TRBV7-5 with TRBJ2-7; the DNA was not used to check the table's D call, TRBD2. TRBV7-5 is classified as a pseudogene. The CDR3 sequence is 19 residues long. CDR3 nucleotides: TGTGCCAGAAGCTCTCGACTAGCGGGGGGACGATGTTTCCCGAGCGAGCAGTACTTC. Its translation is CARSSRLAGGRCFPSEQYF.

The V and J genes are TRBV4-3 and TRBJ2-1; D gene ambiguous. Trimming removed 0 bases at V and 3 bases at J, with 12 bases between. The germline gives CDR1 LGHNA, CDR2 YSLEER. The CDR3 runs to 16 residues. This CDR3 is CASSQDRSGFYNEQFF. The CDR3 region has the DNA TGCGCCAGCAGCCAAGATCGGAGTGGGTTCTACAATGAGCAGTTCTTC.

This clone was counted a single time. V is TRBV4-1 and J is TRBJ1-5; a possible D gene is TRBD1 (6 bases). Per the germline V gene, CDR1 is MGHRA and CDR2 is YSYEKL. V was pared by 0 bases and J by 9 bases, with 12 bases between. The CDR3 length is 14 residues. The CDR3 DNA reads as TGCGCCAGCAGCCAAGACACAGGGAAGTGGCCCCAGCATTTT. It translates to CASSQDTGKWPQHF.

This clone has only a few counts. The genes are TRBV4-3 and TRBJ2-3; D may be TRBD2 (7 bases). The germline CDR1 and CDR2 sequences are LGHNA and YSLEER. V was clipped by 3 bases and J by 6 bases, with 10 bases between them. The CDR3 spans 13 residues. This CDR3 is CASSQGGPDTQYF. The CDR3 coding sequence is TGCGCCAGCAGCCAGGGGGGGCCTGATACGCAGTATTTT.